This T cell receptor beta chain was documented in a study of T cell repertoires in cytomegalovirus infection. Study information: Indications came from public TCR beta signatures; they pointed to CMV infection and to a matching HLA type. The study's findings and limits: There were HLA-C-restricted CMV-specific TCR beta clonotypes dominating the ex vivo response. Cumulative frequency (of public TCR beta family members) identified carriers of CMV plus the relevant HLA.

TCRdb ran MiXCR on the reads and lists one entry per CDR3 protein. This sample has 150,000 to 200,000 distinct CDR3 sequences, with 15% to 20% found just once. The CDR3 runs to 14 residues. V was trimmed by 1 base and J by 3 bases, leaving 10 bases between them. Germline CDR1 is SEHNR and CDR2 is FQNEAQ (reference sequence). A remark on this clonotype: Its antigen is unknown. This may be a read error: a much more frequent sequence differs by one nucleotide.

The receptor was derived from a human donor in good health (CMV status not recorded). Some clones in this sample may be carry-over from other donors' samples. V is TRBV7-9 and J is TRBJ2-7; tentative D call: TRBD1 (6 bases). The specimen sequenced was CD8+ T cells from PBMCs. CDR3 amino acids: CASSLGTEYYEQYF. The DNA of the CDR3 is TGTGCCAGCAGCTTAGGGACAGAGTACTACGAGCAGTACTTC. The full variable domain, completed using reference TRBV7-9 and TRBJ2-7, is DTGVSQNPRHKITKRGQNVTFRCDPISEHNRLYWYRQTLGQGPEFLTYFQNEAQLEKSRLLSDRFSAERPKGSFSTLEIQRTEQGDSAMYLCASSLGTEYYEQYFGPGTRLTVT.